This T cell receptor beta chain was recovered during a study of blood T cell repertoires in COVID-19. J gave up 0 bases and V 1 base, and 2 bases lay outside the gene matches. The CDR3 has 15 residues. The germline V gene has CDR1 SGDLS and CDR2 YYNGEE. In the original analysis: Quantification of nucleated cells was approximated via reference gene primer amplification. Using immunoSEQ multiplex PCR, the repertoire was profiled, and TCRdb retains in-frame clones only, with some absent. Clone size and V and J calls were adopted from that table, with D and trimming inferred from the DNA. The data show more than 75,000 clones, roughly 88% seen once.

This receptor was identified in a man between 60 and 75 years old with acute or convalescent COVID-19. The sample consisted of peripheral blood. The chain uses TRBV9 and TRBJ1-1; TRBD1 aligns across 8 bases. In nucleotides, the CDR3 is TGTGCCAGCAGCGTATCAGGGGGCCTGAACACTGAAGCTTTCTTT. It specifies CASSVSGGLNTEAFF.